This TCR beta chain was identified during a study of blood T cell repertoires in COVID-19. Looking at the study overall: The origin of the acute and convalescent COVID-19 samples was the United States, Italy and Spain.

As processed by the authors: The authors estimated nucleated cell counts from reference gene primer amplification. Using immunoSEQ multiplex PCR, the repertoire was profiled, and TCRdb retains in-frame clones only, with some absent. The V and J calls and clone size come from that table; D and trimming were worked out from the DNA. The sample shows roughly 14,000 clones, roughly 73% of them seen only once. The junction had 7 bases not matched to a gene; V was cut back by 3 bases and J by 2 bases. The CDR3 contains 16 residues. The germline CDR1 and CDR2 sequences are SEHNR and FQNEAQ (reference sequence).

The chain carries TRBV7-9 and TRBJ2-1; TRBD2 aligns across 7 bases. The sequenced material came from peripheral blood. The receptor was derived from a boy between 2 and 15 years old with active or convalescent COVID-19. DNA of the CDR3: TGTGCCAGCAGCTTTAGACTAGCATGGACCTACAATGAGCAGTTCTTC. Protein product: CASSFRLAWTYNEQFF.